This T cell receptor (beta chain) was retrieved from a study of PD-1 blockade in classical Hodgkin lymphoma (dated by TCRdb to about 2020). Broadly, across the study: Nivolumab dosing was 3 mg/kg intravenously every 2 weeks, continuing until either disease progression or unacceptable toxicity. The study used CyTOF and TCR beta sequencing to define a peripheral blood immune signature of response to PD-1 blockade in classical Hodgkin lymphoma. Broader findings and caveats from the paper: Baseline TCR diversity was reported to be lower in newly diagnosed patients than in healthy donors and to be lower still in relapsed/refractory patients. Lower diversity was seen in patients whose nivolumab began less than 1 year after ASCT, and these patients were left out of later analyses so that immune reconstitution would not confound the results. Trial patients with a complete response had baseline diversity similar to that of newly diagnosed patients, while partial responders and progressors had significantly lower diversity. The study was restricted to a single clinical trial cohort, and the causes of repertoire differences, possibly disease activity or prior therapy, were left undefined. By C4D1, a significant rise was seen in CD4+ TCR diversity but not in CD8+ TCR diversity (p=0.0027 vs p=0.16), and the rise was most apparent among complete responders (p=0.02).

On this clone itself: It lacks a known antigen. No clone much larger than this one lies a single base away; base qualities are absent.

According to the germline V gene, CDR1 reads SGHDT and CDR2 reads YYEEEE. A distance of 18 bases separates the germline ends of V and J, which lose 5 bases and 6 bases respectively. From cysteine to phenylalanine, the CDR3 is 15 amino acids long. Just the 45-base CDR3 DNA is kept, in frame starting at base 1. The Qiagen DNeasy kit was used to extract genomic DNA from unsorted PBMCs and from the negatively selected CD4+ and CD8+ fractions. TCR beta CDR3 regions were subjected to amplification by immunoSEQ multiplex PCR with primers that anneal to V and J segments. A synthetic immune receptor repertoire was used to minimize amplification bias, and remaining bias was computationally removed after sequencing. The authors' analysis ran thus. Repertoire diversity was quantified as the Shannon entropy index using custom Python scripts. Unsorted, CD4+ and CD8+ repertoires were analyzed separately, except for combined analyses in which CD4+ and CD8+ sequences were merged in silico. A clone was considered expanded if an increase in frequency of at least 2-fold after treatment relative to C1D1 was found, and a pseudocount of 0.5 was applied to clones undetected at baseline. Singleton clones were defined as clones with 0 or 1 copy at C1D1, and non-singleton clones were defined as clones with 2 or more copies. Clones expanded in unsorted samples were labelled as CD4+, CD8+ or unknown by matching protein sequences in sorted samples from the same patient. Wilcoxon tests were applied to paired samples to test diversity changes from C1D1 to C4D1. Sourced from immuneACCESS, this table was stored by TCRdb with only in-frame sequences that have V and J called. A share of the clones is absent; for the studies checked, an unresolved V gene accounts for under half, and the remainder has no known explanation. From that table come the V and J calls and clone size; the DNA was used to work out D and trimming. The table for this sample lists approximately 25,000 clones; around 80% of them were counted only once. The ten largest clones add up to about 2.4% of the sample.

The intended sense of this specimen's time point label: cycle 1 day 1 (C1D1), immediately before nivolumab initiation. All trial patients had relapsed after autologous stem cell transplantation, with cohorts A, B and C differing in prior brentuximab vedotin exposure. CD4+ T cells were purified from thawed PBMCs by magnetic negative selection with a Miltenyi CD4+ T cell isolation kit. The trial cohort included around 60 patients with relapsed/refractory classical Hodgkin lymphoma, and each patient had a best overall response of complete response, partial response or progressive disease. In the multi-cohort phase II CheckMate 205 trial, trial patients received single-agent nivolumab. An independent review committee assessed best overall response using the 2007 International Working Group response criteria. Trial PBMCs were collected immediately before nivolumab initiation (C1D1) and during therapy at cycle 2 day 1 and cycle 4 day 1. Peripheral blood was collected in 8 mL Vacutainer Cell Preparation Tubes, from which PBMCs were isolated by centrifugation and then cryopreserved. Purified CD4+ and CD8+ fractions were prepared only for cases where an additional PBMC sample was available. Magnetically labelled cells were removed on LS columns in a quadroMACS separator, and the flow-through was collected as the purified fraction.

The chain employs TRBV5-6 and TRBJ2-1; a weak D assignment points to TRBD2 (7 bases agree). The sequence was collected from a human donor with classical Hodgkin lymphoma. Sequencing was performed on CD4+ T cells from blood, taken at baseline. The bases read TGTGCCAGCAGGGAAACAGGGAGGGGAGGCAATGAGCAGTTCTTC. This is translated as CASRETGRGGNEQFF.